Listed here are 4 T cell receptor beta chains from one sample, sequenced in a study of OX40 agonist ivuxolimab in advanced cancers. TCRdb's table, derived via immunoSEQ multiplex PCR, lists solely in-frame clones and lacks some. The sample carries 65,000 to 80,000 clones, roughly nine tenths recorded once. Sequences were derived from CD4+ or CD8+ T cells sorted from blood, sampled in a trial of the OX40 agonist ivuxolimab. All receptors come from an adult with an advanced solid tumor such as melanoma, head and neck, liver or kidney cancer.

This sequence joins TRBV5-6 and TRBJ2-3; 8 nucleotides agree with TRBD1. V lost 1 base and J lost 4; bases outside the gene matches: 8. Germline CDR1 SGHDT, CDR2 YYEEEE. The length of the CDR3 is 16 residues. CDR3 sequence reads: CASSLMPTGVSDTQYF. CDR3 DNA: TGTGCCAGCAGCTTGATGCCGACAGGGGTATCAGATACGCAGTATTTT.

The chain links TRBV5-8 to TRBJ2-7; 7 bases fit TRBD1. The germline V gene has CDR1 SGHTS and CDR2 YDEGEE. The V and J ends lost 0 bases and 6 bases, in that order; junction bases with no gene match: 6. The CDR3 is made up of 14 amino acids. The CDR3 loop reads CASSLGTGRSEQYF. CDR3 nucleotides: TGTGCCAGCAGCTTGGGGACAGGAAGGAGCGAGCAGTACTTC.

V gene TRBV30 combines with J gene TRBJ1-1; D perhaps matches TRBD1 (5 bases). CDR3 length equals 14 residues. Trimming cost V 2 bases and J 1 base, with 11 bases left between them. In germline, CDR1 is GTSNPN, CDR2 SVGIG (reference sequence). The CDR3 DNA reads TGTGCCTGGAGTCCGGGACTGCAGAACACTGAAGCTTTCTTT. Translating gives CAWSPGLQNTEAFF.

The CDR3: CASSNPDRGKGDEQFF. DNA of the CDR3: TGTGCCAGCAGCAATCCGGACAGGGGAAAGGGGGATGAGCAGTTCTTC. This chain joins TRBV7-9 and TRBJ2-1; 9 bases fit TRBD1. V gave up 5 bases and J gave up 8 bases; unmatched junction bases: 13. The CDR3 consists of 16 residues. Germline V gene sequence: CDR1 SEHNR, CDR2 FQNEAQ (reference sequence).